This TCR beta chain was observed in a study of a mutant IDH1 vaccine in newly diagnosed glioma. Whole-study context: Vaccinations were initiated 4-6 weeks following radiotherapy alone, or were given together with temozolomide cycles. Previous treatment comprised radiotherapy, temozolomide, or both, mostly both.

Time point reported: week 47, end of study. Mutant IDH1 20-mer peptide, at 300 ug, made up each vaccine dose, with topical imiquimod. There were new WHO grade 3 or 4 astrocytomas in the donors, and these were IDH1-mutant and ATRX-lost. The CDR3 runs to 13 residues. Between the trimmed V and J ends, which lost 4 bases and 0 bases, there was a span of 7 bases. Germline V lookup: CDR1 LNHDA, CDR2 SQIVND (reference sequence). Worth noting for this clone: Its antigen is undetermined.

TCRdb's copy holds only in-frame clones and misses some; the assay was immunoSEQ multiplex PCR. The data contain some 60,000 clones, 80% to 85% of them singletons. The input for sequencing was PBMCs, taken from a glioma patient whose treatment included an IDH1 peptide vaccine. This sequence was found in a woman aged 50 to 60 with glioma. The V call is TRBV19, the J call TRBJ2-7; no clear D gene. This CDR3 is CASSKAHSYEQYF. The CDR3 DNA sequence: TGTGCCAGTAGTAAGGCACACTCCTACGAGCAGTACTTC.